Shown below are 20 T cell receptor beta chains from a single sample sequenced in a study of T cells after yellow fever vaccination. TCRdb called the 5' RACE reads again in MiXCR, with one record for every CDR3 protein. The table records about 320,000 distinct CDR3 sequences, approximately 4% of them present only once. Here the sequenced sample was PBMCs, taken 15 days after the yellow fever booster vaccination. All receptors come from a man in his late teens or twenties who received the YFV17D yellow fever vaccine.

This clonotype was seen at least ten times. V and J are TRBV20-1 and TRBJ2-3; no reliable D call. Germline V gene sequence: CDR1 DFQATT, CDR2 SNEGSKA (reference sequence). Trimming stripped 3 bases from V and 2 bases from J, with 0 bases between. The CDR3 totals 10 residues. CDR3 residues: CSASTDTQYF. The CDR3 bases are TGCAGTGCTAGCACAGATACGCAGTATTTT.

This clonotype occurred a few times. The chain has TRBV12-3 or TRBV12-4 and TRBJ2-7, with 10 nucleotides matching TRBD1. The CDR3 extends over 18 amino acids. Trimming removed 4 bases from V and 0 bases from J; junction bases left unmatched: 12. Written as DNA, the CDR3 is TGTGCCAGCAGTTCCGACTGGACAGGGGGTATCACCTCCTACGAGCAGTACTTC. Translated, it gives CASSSDWTGGITSYEQYF.

This clonotype was seen repeatedly, ten times or more. The chain is built from TRBV6-2 or TRBV6-3 and TRBJ2-1; possible D gene TRBD2, 7 bases. Germline CDR1 reads MNHEY; CDR2 reads SVGEGT. V dropped 6 bases and J dropped 8 bases, with 26 bases sitting between them. The CDR3 has 17 residues. The CDR3 region is CASRTRDTLRLADEQFF. The CDR3 DNA reads TGTGCCAGCAGGACCCGGGACACCCTTAGGCTAGCGGATGAGCAGTTCTTC.

The sample holds many counts of this clonotype. The rearrangement joins TRBV7-2 to TRBJ2-7; D ambiguous. Trimming shortened V by 6 bases and J by 0 bases, and 12 bases separated the two germline ends. Germline CDR1 is SGHTA and CDR2 is FQGNSA. CDR3 length: 14 amino acids. For the CDR3, the DNA is TGTGCCAGCAGTGCCCACAGCATCTCCTACGAGCAGTACGTC. Residues: CASSAHSISYEQYV.

This clonotype was counted many times. V gene TRBV7-3 combines with J gene TRBJ2-3, with 7 bases fitting TRBD2. The CDR3 has 16 amino acids. Germline loops: CDR1 SGHTA, CDR2 FQGTGA. After removal of 1 base from V and 6 bases from J, the junction contained 10 bases not matched to a gene. The CDR3 loop reads CASSLIGAGLRDTQYF. Written as DNA, the CDR3 is TGTGCCAGCAGCTTAATAGGAGCGGGGCTACGGGATACGCAGTATTTT.

The chain employs TRBV11-2 and TRBJ2-2; no clear D gene. Germline assignment: CDR1 SGHAT and CDR2 FQNNGV. The length of the CDR3 is 12 residues. V lost 4 bases and J lost 6, with 6 bases in between. The CDR3 nucleotides are TGTGCCAGCAGCTCTTATCCCGGGGAGCTGTTTTTT. It codes for CASSSYPGELFF.

Only a few counts were recorded for this clonotype. The chain couples TRBV12-3 or TRBV12-4 to TRBJ2-3, with 7 bases lining up with TRBD2. This CDR3 spans 16 amino acids. V lost 1 base to trimming and J lost 2 bases; unmatched junction nucleotides: 6. Here the CDR3 DNA reads TGTGCCAGCAGTTTAGGGATAGCGGGCTTCACAGATACGCAGTATTTT. It codes for CASSLGIAGFTDTQYF.

This clonotype turned up a few times. The chain is built from TRBV4-3 and TRBJ2-5; D is unclear. The CDR3 is made up of 12 amino acids. Trimming cost V 0 bases and J 10 bases, with 9 bases left between them. Germline lookup yields CDR1 LGHNA and CDR2 YSLEER. CDR3 loop: CASSQDAGIQYF. CDR3 DNA sequence: TGCGCCAGCAGCCAAGATGCAGGTATCCAGTACTTC.

At least ten counts were recorded for this clonotype. The chain is built from TRBV15 and TRBJ1-4, with 8 bases that match TRBD1. Germline loops: CDR1 LNHNV, CDR2 YYDKDF (reference sequence). CDR3 length equals 13 residues. The ends lost 5 bases at V and 8 bases at J; junction bases unmatched: 4. CDR3 sequence reads: CATSGQGWEKLFF. The CDR3 DNA reads TGTGCCACCAGCGGACAGGGTTGGGAAAAACTGTTTTTT. The full variable domain, completed using reference TRBV15 and TRBJ1-4, is DAMVIQNPRYQVTQFGKPVTLSCSQTLNHNVMYWYQQKSSQAPKLLFHYYDKDFNNEADTPDNFQSRRPNTSFCFLDIRSPGLGDTAMYLCATSGQGWEKLFFGSGTQLSVL.

This rearrangement joins TRBV14 to TRBJ1-1; 9 nucleotides agree with TRBD1. The V and J ends lost 4 bases and 11 bases, in that order; junction bases with no gene match: 5. Looked up from germline, CDR1 is SGHDN and CDR2 is FVKESK. CDR3 size: 12 residues. CDR3 DNA: TGTGCCAGCAGCCCAGGGACAGGGAGGGCTTTCTTT. Translation: CASSPGTGRAFF.

This chain links TRBV25-1 with TRBJ2-1; D might be TRBD1 (5 bases). V shed 3 bases and J shed 8 bases, with 11 bases lying between them. This CDR3 is 13 amino acids long. Per the germline V gene, CDR1 is MGHDK and CDR2 is SYGVNS. CDR3 loop: CASSDSQGDEQFF. CDR3 nucleotide sequence: TGTGCCAGCAGTGACAGCCAAGGGGATGAGCAGTTCTTC.

The table lists this clonotype with many counts. J is TRBJ2-1 and V is TRBV20-1; 10 positions agree with TRBD2. Trimming removed 1 base from V and 6 bases from J; junction bases left unmatched: 3. Per germline, CDR1 DFQATT and CDR2 SNEGSKA (reference sequence). The CDR3 has 14 amino acids. Written as DNA, the CDR3 is TGCAGTGCTAGAGTGGTAGCGGGGGGCAATGAGCAGTTCTTC. Translated: CSARVVAGGNEQFF.

The table lists this clonotype with many counts. V gene TRBV6-1 combines with J gene TRBJ2-7; 10 bases are shared with TRBD1. With V trimmed by 6 bases and J by 5 bases, 4 bases remained unmatched. Germline V gene data show CDR1 as MNHNS and CDR2 as SASEGT. This CDR3 has 13 amino acids. CDR3 loop: CASRRQGANEQYV. The CDR3 DNA reads as TGTGCCAGCAGGAGACAGGGGGCTAACGAGCAGTACGTC.

The table lists this clonotype with a few counts. The chain carries TRBV2 and TRBJ1-2; weak D call: TRBD1 (5 bases). The CDR3 runs to 14 residues. Germline lookup yields CDR1 SNHLY and CDR2 FYNNEI. The V gene lost 1 base and the J gene lost 3 bases, with 9 bases spanning the gap. CDR3 protein: CASSEGGVDYGYTF. The CDR3 DNA is TGTGCCAGCAGTGAAGGAGGGGTAGACTATGGCTACACCTTC.

The V call is TRBV29-1, the J call TRBJ2-3, with 13 bases that match TRBD2. CDR1 is SQVTM, CDR2 ANQGSEA, per germline. J gave up 3 bases and V 3 bases, and 6 bases lay outside the gene matches. This CDR3 is 16 amino acids long. This chain's CDR3 is CSVDGLAGVLTDTQYF. The CDR3 DNA follows: TGCAGCGTTGACGGACTAGCGGGGGTTCTAACAGATACGCAGTATTTT.

This clonotype was detected many times. The V gene is TRBV12-3 or TRBV12-4, the J gene TRBJ2-5; D is undetermined. V was pared by 8 bases and J by 4 bases, with 11 bases between. The CDR3 contains 12 residues. CDR3 sequence reads: CASRAQLETQYF. For the CDR3, the DNA is TGTGCCAGCCGGGCCCAGTTAGAGACCCAGTACTTC.

The V gene is TRBV5-4, the J gene TRBJ2-1; 14 nucleotides match TRBD2. CDR3 length equals 15 residues. CDR1 is SGHNT, CDR2 YYREEE, per germline (reference sequence). With V trimmed by 5 bases and J by 10 bases, 8 bases remained unmatched. The CDR3 loop reads CASRMRGLAGEEQFF. CDR3 sequence (DNA): TGTGCCAGCAGGATGAGGGGACTAGCGGGGGAAGAGCAGTTCTTC.

This chain joins TRBV29-1 and TRBJ1-1; possibly TRBD1 for D (5 bases). CDR1 and CDR2 (germline): SQVTM, ANQGSEA. V was cut by 4 bases and J by 2 bases, with 14 bases left in between. The CDR3 sequence is 14 residues long. Here the CDR3 reads CSVAGGYGNTEAFF. In nucleotides, the CDR3 is TGCAGCGTTGCGGGGGGGTACGGAAACACTGAAGCTTTCTTT.

In its sample, this clonotype was seen many times. The chain is built from TRBV7-2 and TRBJ1-5; D is unclear. V shed 2 bases and J shed 5 bases, with 7 bases lying between them. The germline V gene has CDR1 SGHTA and CDR2 FQGNSA. CDR3 size: 13 residues. The DNA of the CDR3 is TGTGCCAGCAGCTTAAGGTTAGATCAGCCCCAGCATTTT. Translating gives CASSLRLDQPQHF.

The table lists this clonotype with many counts. V gene TRBV5-1 combines with J gene TRBJ1-5; D call uncertain. The CDR3 spans 15 residues. Trimming shortened V by 4 bases and J by 0 bases, and 11 bases separated the two germline ends. From germline, CDR1 is SGHRS and CDR2 YFSETQ. The CDR3 DNA follows: TGCGCCAGCAGCCCGGGAATGTTTAGCAATCAGCCCCAGCATTTT. It specifies CASSPGMFSNQPQHF.